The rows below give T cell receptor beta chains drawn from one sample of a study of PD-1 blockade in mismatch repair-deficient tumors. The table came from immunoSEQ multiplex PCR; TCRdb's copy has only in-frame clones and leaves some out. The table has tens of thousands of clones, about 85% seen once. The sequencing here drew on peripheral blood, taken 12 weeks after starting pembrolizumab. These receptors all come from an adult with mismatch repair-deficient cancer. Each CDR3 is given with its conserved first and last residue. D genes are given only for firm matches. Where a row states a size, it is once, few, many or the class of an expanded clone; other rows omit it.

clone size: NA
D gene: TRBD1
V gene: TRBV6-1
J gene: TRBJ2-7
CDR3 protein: CASEGGRVHEQYF
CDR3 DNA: TGTGCCAGCGAAGGGGGCAGGGTCCACGAGCAGTACTTC

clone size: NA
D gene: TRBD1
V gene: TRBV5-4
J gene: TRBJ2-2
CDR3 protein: CASSSGTGSPGELFF
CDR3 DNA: TGTGCCAGCAGCAGCGGGACAGGGAGTCCCGGGGAGCTGTTTTTT

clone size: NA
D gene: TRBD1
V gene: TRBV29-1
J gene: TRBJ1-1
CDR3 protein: CSAEGQGNTEAFF
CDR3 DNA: TGCAGCGCCGAAGGACAGGGTAACACTGAAGCTTTCTTT

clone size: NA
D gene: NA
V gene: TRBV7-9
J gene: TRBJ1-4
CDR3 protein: CASSPRGGEEKLFF
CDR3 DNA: TGTGCCAGCAGCCCCCGAGGAGGGGAAGAAAAACTGTTTTTT

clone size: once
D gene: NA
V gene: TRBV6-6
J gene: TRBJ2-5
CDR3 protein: CASTFSGAQETQYF
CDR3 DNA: TGTGCCAGCACCTTCTCAGGAGCCCAAGAGACCCAGTACTTC

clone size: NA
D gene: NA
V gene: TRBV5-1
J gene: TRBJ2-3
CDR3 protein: CASSLARVQRDTQYF
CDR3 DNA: TGCGCCAGCAGCTTGGCTCGCGTCCAGAGAGATACGCAGTATTTT

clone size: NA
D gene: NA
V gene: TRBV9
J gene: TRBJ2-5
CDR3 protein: CASSVRGSGTQYF
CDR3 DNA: TGTGCCAGCAGCGTACGGGGCTCGGGGACCCAGTACTTC

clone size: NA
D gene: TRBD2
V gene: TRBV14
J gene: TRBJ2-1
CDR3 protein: CASSPSGRRSYNEQFF
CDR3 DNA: TGTGCCAGCAGCCCCAGCGGGAGGCGTTCCTACAATGAGCAGTTCTTC

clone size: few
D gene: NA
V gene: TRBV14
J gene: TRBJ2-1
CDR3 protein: CASSQGLVPNEQFF
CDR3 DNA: TGTGCCAGCAGCCAAGGACTAGTCCCAAATGAGCAGTTCTTC

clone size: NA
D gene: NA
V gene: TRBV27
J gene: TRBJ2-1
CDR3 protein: CASRWGYNEQFF
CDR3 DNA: TGTGCCAGCAGATGGGGATACAATGAGCAGTTCTTC

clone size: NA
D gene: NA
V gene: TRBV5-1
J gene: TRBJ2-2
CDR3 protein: CASSFQGQGGSGELFF
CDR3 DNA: TGCGCCAGCAGCTTTCAAGGACAGGGAGGGTCCGGGGAGCTGTTTTTT

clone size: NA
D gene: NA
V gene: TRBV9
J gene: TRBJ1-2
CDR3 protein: CASSSLRGYGYTF
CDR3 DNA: TGTGCCAGCAGCTCTCTTCGGGGCTATGGCTACACCTTC

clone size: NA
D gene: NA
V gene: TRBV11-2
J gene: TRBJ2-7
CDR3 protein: CASSLRTTSYEQYF
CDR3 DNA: TGTGCCAGCAGCTTAAGGACTACTAGCTACGAGCAGTACTTC

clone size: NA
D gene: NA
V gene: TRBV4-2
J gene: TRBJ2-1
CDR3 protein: CASSQAPRDEQFF
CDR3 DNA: TGTGCCAGCAGCCAAGCGCCTAGGGATGAGCAGTTCTTC

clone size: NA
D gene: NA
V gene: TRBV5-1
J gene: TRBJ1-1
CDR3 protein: CASSRDPENTEAFF
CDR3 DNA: TGCGCCAGCAGTCGGGACCCCGAGAACACTGAAGCTTTCTTT

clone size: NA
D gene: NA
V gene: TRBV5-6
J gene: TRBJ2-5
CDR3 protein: CASSLVSLELETQYF
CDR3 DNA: TGTGCCAGCAGCTTGGTGTCCCTGGAACTGGAGACCCAGTACTTC

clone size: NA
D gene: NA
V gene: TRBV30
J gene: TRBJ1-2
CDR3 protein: CAWGLNSGGYTF
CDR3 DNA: TGTGCCTGGGGTCTAAACAGCGGAGGCTACACCTTC

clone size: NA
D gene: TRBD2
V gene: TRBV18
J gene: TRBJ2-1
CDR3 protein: CASSPSSGSRDEQFF
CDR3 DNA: TGTGCCAGCTCACCGTCTAGCGGGAGTAGGGATGAGCAGTTCTTC

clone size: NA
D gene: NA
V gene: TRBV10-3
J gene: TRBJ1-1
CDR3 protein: CAISESGGFEAFF
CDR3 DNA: TGTGCCATCAGTGAGTCGGGAGGCTTTGAAGCTTTCTTT

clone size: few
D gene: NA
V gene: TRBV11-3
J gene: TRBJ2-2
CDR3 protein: CASSLGRASFTGELFF
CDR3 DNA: TGTGCCAGCAGCTTAGGACGGGCTAGTTTCACCGGGGAGCTGTTTTTT

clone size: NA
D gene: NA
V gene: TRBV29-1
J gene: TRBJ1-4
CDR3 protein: CSVEKLPATGFVGEKLFF
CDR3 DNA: TGCAGCGTTGAAAAATTACCGGCCACAGGGTTTGTAGGTGAAAAACTGTTTTTT

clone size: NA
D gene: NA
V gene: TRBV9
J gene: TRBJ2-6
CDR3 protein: CASRGSGANVLTF
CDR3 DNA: TGTGCCAGCCGGGGCTCTGGGGCCAACGTCCTGACTTTC